This T cell receptor (beta chain) was sequenced in a study of blood T cell repertoires in COVID-19. Sequencing was performed with immunoSEQ multiplex PCR; in TCRdb, only in-frame clones are kept and a portion is missing. The data show 400,000 to 550,000 clones, around 89% seen once. The ends were cut back, 5 bases at V and 3 bases at J, with 14 bases in the middle. The CDR3 is 14 residues long. Germline V gives CDR1 LNHDA, CDR2 SQIVND (reference sequence). The chain links TRBV19 to TRBJ2-7; D gene unclear. The specimen sequenced was peripheral blood. The sequence was obtained from a woman in her 30s with acute or convalescent COVID-19. CDR3 sequence (DNA): TGTGCCAGTAGTCCGGCACAGACCTACTACGAGCAGTACTTC. It codes for CASSPAQTYYEQYF. Full variable domain (missing parts from reference TRBV19 and TRBJ2-7): DGGITQSPKYLFRKEGQNVTLSCEQNLNHDAMYWYRQDPGQGLRLIYYSQIVNDFQKGDIAEGYSVSREKKESFPLTVTSAQKNPTAFYLCASSPAQTYYEQYFGPGTRLTVT.